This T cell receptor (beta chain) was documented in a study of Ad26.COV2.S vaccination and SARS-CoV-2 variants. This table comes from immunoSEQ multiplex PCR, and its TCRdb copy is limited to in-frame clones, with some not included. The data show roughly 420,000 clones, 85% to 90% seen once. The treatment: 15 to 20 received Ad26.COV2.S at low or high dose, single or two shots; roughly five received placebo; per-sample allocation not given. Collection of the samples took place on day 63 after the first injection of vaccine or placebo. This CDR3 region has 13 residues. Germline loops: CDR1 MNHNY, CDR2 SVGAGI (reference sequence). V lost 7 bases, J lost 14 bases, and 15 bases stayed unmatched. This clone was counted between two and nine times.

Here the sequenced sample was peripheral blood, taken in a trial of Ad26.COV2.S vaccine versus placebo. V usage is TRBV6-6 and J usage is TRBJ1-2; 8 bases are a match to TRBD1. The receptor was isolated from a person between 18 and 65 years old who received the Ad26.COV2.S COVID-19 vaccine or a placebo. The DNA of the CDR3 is TGTGCCAGCAAAGAGGGCAGGGGGCTTGCCTGGACCTTC. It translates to CASKEGRGLAWTF.